This T cell receptor (beta chain) is from a study of cytomegalovirus exposure and HLA in healthy donors. The study, taken as a whole, reports: Per a prior analysis, the majority of TCR beta V segments were productive roughly 87% or roughly 30% of the time. Diagnosis of cytomegalovirus status made by the classifier reportedly showed high specificity and sensitivity.

Primers for the PCR totalled 60 Vbeta and 13 Jbeta. Profiled with immunoSEQ multiplex PCR; TCRdb holds only in-frame clones, not every one. The sample includes about 42,000 clones, about 50% of them seen just once. The CDR3 sequence is 14 residues long. The J segment lost 6 bases and the V segment lost 5 bases, leaving 9 bases of the junction unmatched. Per germline, CDR1 MNHEY and CDR2 SMNVEV (reference sequence). Comments on this clone: Its antigen is currently unknown.

This clonotype was sampled from a human donor in good health. Sequencing used PBMCs. This chain uses TRBV27 with TRBJ2-7; 8 nucleotides agree with TRBD1. CDR3 sequence: CASSIRQGSREQYF. The CDR3 coding sequence is TGTGCCAGCAGTATACGACAGGGGAGTCGCGAGCAGTACTTC.